The rows below give T cell receptor beta chains drawn from one sample of a study of cytomegalovirus exposure and HLA in healthy donors. Repertoires were generated with immunoSEQ multiplex PCR, while TCRdb's copy carries only in-frame clones and drops some. In the table there are about 130,000 clones, roughly 70% of which are singletons. The sequencing input was PBMCs. The receptors here all came from a man in his thirties or forties in good health and CMV-seronegative. CDR3s leave out the opening cysteine and the closing phenylalanine or tryptophan. Each record gives: J gene, V gene, CDR3 protein.

J gene: TRBJ2-2; V gene: TRBV7-2; CDR3 protein: ASSLAPPNSNTGELF
J gene: TRBJ2-5; V gene: TRBV4-2; CDR3 protein: ASSQGGGSGFPETQY
J gene: TRBJ2-3; V gene: TRBV2; CDR3 protein: ASSVAGLGTDTQY
J gene: TRBJ1-4; V gene: TRBV9; CDR3 protein: ASSLRQGVNEKLF
J gene: TRBJ2-1; V gene: TRBV9; CDR3 protein: ASSVGGGPDNEQF
J gene: TRBJ2-6; V gene: TRBV5-1; CDR3 protein: ASVDSSGANVLT
J gene: TRBJ2-7; V gene: TRBV29-1; CDR3 protein: SVGLTYEQY
J gene: TRBJ1-5; V gene: TRBV6-1; CDR3 protein: ASNRQGSNQPQH
J gene: TRBJ2-1; V gene: TRBV5-1; CDR3 protein: ASSLGPGSHNEQF
J gene: TRBJ1-2; V gene: TRBV5-6; CDR3 protein: ASSLESTHVYGYT
J gene: TRBJ2-5; V gene: TRBV5-1; CDR3 protein: ASSPRQGQETQY
J gene: TRBJ2-7; V gene: TRBV29-1; CDR3 protein: SVGVLPGQGPLYEQY
J gene: TRBJ2-5; V gene: TRBV7-8; CDR3 protein: ASSLVAGAMGETQY
J gene: TRBJ2-2; V gene: TRBV13; CDR3 protein: ASSLLPGVNTGELF
J gene: TRBJ2-3; V gene: TRBV14; CDR3 protein: ASSQDPGDRTDTQY
J gene: TRBJ1-5; V gene: TRBV5-1; CDR3 protein: ASSSTGSSNQPQH
J gene: TRBJ1-1; V gene: TRBV5-1; CDR3 protein: ASSLTGGLETF
J gene: TRBJ1-3; V gene: TRBV30; CDR3 protein: AWSPRGGGGGNTIY